The sequence of this TCR beta chain was determined in a study of cytomegalovirus exposure and HLA in healthy donors. Study results and caveats: When a later analysis was performed, an Asian-associated ancestry cluster reportedly had fewer N-insertions than the roughly 700-donor mean. It was shown in a later analysis that HLA-associated TCR beta chains were more clonally expanded than other, equally common chains. Follow-up analysis found HLA locus-dependent TCR association rates, highest for DRB1 and lowest for HLA-C. Analysis was carried out at a later point, and it linked a missense DCLRE1C variant to TCR beta V- and J-gene trimming.

Germline-derived CDR1 and CDR2 are MNHEY and SMNVEV (reference sequence). The CDR3 covers 15 residues. The ends were cut back, 5 bases at V and 0 bases at J, with 12 bases in the middle. As regards this clone: Its matching antigen is unknown.

Primers: 60 Vbeta forward and 13 Jbeta reverse. Repertoires were generated with immunoSEQ multiplex PCR, while TCRdb's copy carries only in-frame clones and drops some. The listing records approximately 190,000 clones. This TCR was recovered from a man aged 30-40 years in good health and CMV-seronegative. V gene TRBV27 combines with J gene TRBJ2-3; TRBD2 is a possible D gene (6 bases). Sequenced: PBMCs. The CDR3 sequence is CASSLGLLSTDTQYF. CDR3 DNA sequence: TGTGCCAGCAGTCTGGGACTTCTTAGCACAGATACGCAGTATTTT.